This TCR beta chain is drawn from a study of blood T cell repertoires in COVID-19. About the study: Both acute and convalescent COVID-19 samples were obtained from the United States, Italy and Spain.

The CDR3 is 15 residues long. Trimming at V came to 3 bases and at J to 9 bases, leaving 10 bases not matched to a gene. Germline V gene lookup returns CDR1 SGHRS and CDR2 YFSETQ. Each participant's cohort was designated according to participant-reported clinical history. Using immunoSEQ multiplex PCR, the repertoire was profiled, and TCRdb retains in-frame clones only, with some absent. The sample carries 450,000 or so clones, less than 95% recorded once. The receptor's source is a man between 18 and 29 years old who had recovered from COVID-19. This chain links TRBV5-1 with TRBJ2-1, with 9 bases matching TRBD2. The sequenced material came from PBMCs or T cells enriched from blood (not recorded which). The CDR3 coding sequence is TGCGCCAGCAGCTGGGGAGGCGGGAGGGCCTCTGAGCAGTTCTTC. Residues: CASSWGGGRASEQFF.